These 30 T cell receptor beta chains share one sample of origin, sequenced in a study of graft-versus-host responses after intestinal transplantation. The data were produced by immunoSEQ multiplex PCR, yet TCRdb's version contains in-frame clones alone and is incomplete. The sample lists some 120,000 clones, just over 90% occurring once. For these receptors, no antigen is known. The sample was unstimulated CD4+ T cells sorted from spleen or lymph node cells, taken before intestinal transplant. The receptors shown here come from a human donor who received an intestinal transplant.

The chain links TRBV10-3 to TRBJ1-2; TRBD1 agrees at 9 bases. Unmatched junction bases numbered 15, after V lost 7 bases and J lost 6 bases. Germline CDR1 and CDR2: ENHRY and SYGVKD. This CDR3 region has 16 residues. CDR3 sequence (DNA): TGTGCCATCAATAGAGACGTCGACAGGGGGGGCAATGGCTACACCTTC. As protein: CAINRDVDRGGNGYTF.

This chain joins TRBV11-2 and TRBJ2-7; D possibly matches TRBD1 or TRBD2 (6 bases each). The CDR3 loop spans 15 amino acids. CDR1 is SGHAT and CDR2 is FQNNGV in the germline V gene. V shed 4 bases and J shed 0 bases, with 13 bases lying between them. The CDR3 DNA is TGTGCCAGCAGCTACCGTGGGGGGCACTCCTACGAGCAGTACTTC. Its protein product is CASSYRGGHSYEQYF. The full variable domain, in which reference TRBV11-2 and TRBJ2-7 provide the parts outside the CDR3, is EAGVAQSPRYKIIEKRQSVAFWCNPISGHATLYWYQQILGQGPKLLIQFQNNGVVDDSQLPKDRFSAERLKGVDSTLKIQPAKLEDSAVYLCASSYRGGHSYEQYFGPGTRLTVT.

CDR3 DNA: TGCGCCAGCAGCCCACAGGGTCGGGAGACCCAGTACTTC. It encodes CASSPQGRETQYF. J is TRBJ2-5 and V is TRBV4-1; maybe TRBD1 (6 bases). V was shortened by 4 bases and J by 5 bases, with 11 bases between the two germline ends. Germline V gene data show CDR1 as MGHRA and CDR2 as YSYEKL. The CDR3 is 13 amino acids.

This clone was seen only once. The J gene is TRBJ1-3, the V gene TRBV15, with TRBD1 matching over 7 bases. Trimming took 2 bases from V and 1 from J; bases not matched to a gene: 2. CDR1 is LNHNV, CDR2 YYDKDF, per germline (reference sequence). The CDR3 spans 15 residues. This chain's CDR3 is CATSRWTGSGNTIYF. The DNA for the CDR3 is TGTGCCACCAGCAGATGGACAGGTTCTGGAAACACCATATATTTT.

The genes are TRBV27 and TRBJ2-1; 13 bases match TRBD2. Germline CDR1 is MNHEY and CDR2 is SMNVEV (reference sequence). This CDR3 region has 16 residues. Trimming cost V 5 bases and J 0 bases; bases outside gene matches: 1. The CDR3 is CASSRTSGSSYNEQFF. In DNA form, the CDR3 reads TGTGCCAGCAGTAGGACTAGCGGGAGCTCCTACAATGAGCAGTTCTTC.

The chain combines TRBV7-3 with TRBJ2-4; D not certain. With 3 bases removed from V and 13 bases from J, the gap between germline ends came to 16 bases. This CDR3 has 13 amino acids. In germline, CDR1 is SGHTA, CDR2 FQGTGA. The CDR3 spells CASSLVHGSGQYF. Here the CDR3 DNA reads TGTGCCAGCAGCTTGGTCCATGGGTCCGGCCAGTACTTC.

The chain is built from TRBV29-1 and TRBJ2-7; TRBD2 is a possible D gene (5 bases). This CDR3 is 12 amino acids long. Germline loops: CDR1 SQVTM, CDR2 ANQGSEA. V was shortened by 3 bases and J by 5 bases, with 11 bases between the two germline ends. CDR3 in amino acids: CSVEVRGNEQYF. Here the CDR3 DNA reads TGCAGCGTTGAGGTTCGGGGAAACGAGCAGTACTTC.

CDR3 bases: TGCGCCAGCAGCTTGCAGCGGGGGAACACCGGGGAGCTGTTTTTT. Encoded protein: CASSLQRGNTGELFF. The chain recombines TRBV5-1 with TRBJ2-2, with TRBD2 identical over 7 bases. This CDR3 is built from 15 residues. Germline-derived CDR1 and CDR2 are SGHRS and YFSETQ. The trim removed 1 base at V and 1 base at J, leaving 1 base unmatched. Supplemented by reference TRBV5-1 and TRBJ2-2, the full variable domain reads KAGVTQTPRYLIKTRGQQVTLSCSPISGHRSVSWYQQTPGQGLQFLFEYFSETQRNKGNFPGRFSGRQFSNSRSEMNVSTLELGDSALYLCASSLQRGNTGELFFGEGSRLTVL.

The chain is built from TRBV7-3 and TRBJ2-7; D is perhaps TRBD2 (6 bases). Germline V gene sequence: CDR1 SGHTA, CDR2 FQGTGA. V was shortened by 0 bases and J by 3 bases, with 12 bases between the two germline ends. CDR3 size: 15 residues. The CDR3 DNA sequence: TGTGCCAGCAGCTTAACGGGCGGGGTGGGCTACGAGCAGTACTTC. Translated, it gives CASSLTGGVGYEQYF.

The V call is TRBV27, the J call TRBJ2-7; D remains unclear. This CDR3 has 13 amino acids. V was clipped by 0 bases and J by 6 bases, with 9 bases between them. CDR1 and CDR2 from the germline V gene are MNHEY and SMNVEV (reference sequence). The CDR3: CASSLSRHLEQYF. The CDR3 nucleotides are TGTGCCAGCAGTTTATCGAGGCACCTCGAGCAGTACTTC.

The J gene is TRBJ2-5, the V gene TRBV11-2, with a weak D call TRBD1 (6 bases). Germline V gene lookup returns CDR1 SGHAT and CDR2 FQNNGV. CDR3 length: 12 residues. Trimming removed 5 bases at V and 5 bases at J, with 9 bases between. CDR3 in DNA: TGTGCCAGCAGCGTCACAGGGGAGACCCAGTACTTC. Encoded protein: CASSVTGETQYF.

This rearrangement joins TRBV28 to TRBJ1-4; D not resolved. V was trimmed by 9 bases and J by 7 bases, leaving 12 bases between them. Germline CDR1 reads MDHEN; CDR2 reads SYDVKM. There are 12 residues in the CDR3. The CDR3 DNA is TGTGCCAGTACTAGACGGCTTGAAAAACTGTTTTTT. Translating gives CASTRRLEKLFF. Full variable domain (rest looked up from reference TRBV28 and TRBJ1-4): DVKVTQSSRYLVKRTGEKVFLECVQDMDHENMFWYRQDPGLGLRLIYFSYDVKMKEKGDIPEGYSVSREKKERFSLILESASTNQTSMYLCASTRRLEKLFFGSGTQLSVL.

This chain joins TRBV15 and TRBJ1-4, with D perhaps matching TRBD1 (6 bases). The germline gives CDR1 LNHNV, CDR2 YYDKDF (reference sequence). V was pared by 1 base and J by 8 bases, with 14 bases between. The CDR3 is made up of 15 amino acids. In DNA form, the CDR3 reads TGTGCCACCAGCAGAGCTCAGGGGTCCTTCGAAAAACTGTTTTTT. Translation gives CATSRAQGSFEKLFF.

As DNA, the CDR3 is TGTGCCAGCAGCTCCCGGACTGATTATGGCTACACCTTC. Translation: CASSSRTDYGYTF. V is TRBV7-3 and J is TRBJ1-2; the D is unclear. This CDR3 region has 13 residues. Germline-derived CDR1 and CDR2 are SGHTA and FQGTGA. Trimming pared 4 bases from V and 5 bases from J, leaving 11 bases between.

CDR3 sequence (DNA): TGTGCTAGTGGTTTGGACTGGGGGGGGGATCAGCCCCAGCATTTT. Translation: CASGLDWGGDQPQHF. This chain connects TRBV12-5 to TRBJ1-5; maybe TRBD1 (5 bases). The CDR3 spans 15 residues. With 1 base removed from V and 5 bases from J, the gap between germline ends came to 12 bases. CDR1 LGHNT and CDR2 FRNRAP come from the germline V gene.

This rearrangement joins TRBV18 to TRBJ2-5; D gene uncertain. Germline CDR1 KGHSH, CDR2 LQKENI. Trimming removed 3 bases from V and 5 bases from J, with 7 bases in between. The CDR3 covers 12 residues. The CDR3 sequence is CASSPGMETQYF. In DNA, the CDR3 is TGTGCCAGCTCACCTGGCATGGAGACCCAGTACTTC.

In this sample, this clone turned up once. The chain couples TRBV25-1 to TRBJ2-5; a possible D gene is TRBD2 (6 bases). Deletions cut 3 bases from V and 5 bases from J, with 13 bases between. Germline CDR1 is MGHDK and CDR2 is SYGVNS. The CDR3 totals 14 residues. This CDR3 is CASSEEGPGETQYF. The CDR3 DNA follows: TGTGCCAGCAGTGAGGAGGGTCCCGGGGAGACCCAGTACTTC.

The V and J genes are TRBV25-1 and TRBJ2-7, with 9 bases lining up with TRBD1. Germline CDR1 reads MGHDK; CDR2 reads SYGVNS. The length of the CDR3 is 15 residues. The J segment lost 3 bases and the V segment lost 4 bases, leaving 7 bases of the junction unmatched. CDR3 DNA sequence: TGTGCCAGCAGTGGCTCCGGGACAGGGCACTACGAGCAGTACTTC. Translated: CASSGSGTGHYEQYF.

The V gene is TRBV7-9, the J gene TRBJ1-2, with 8 bases matching TRBD1. The V gene's germline CDR1 is SEHNR and CDR2 FQNEAQ (reference sequence). Unmatched junction bases numbered 17, after V lost 3 bases and J lost 14 bases. This CDR3 has 15 residues. This chain's CDR3 is CASSFDAHGRGPDTF. CDR3 nucleotide sequence: TGTGCCAGCAGCTTCGATGCGCATGGCAGGGGGCCAGATACCTTC.

As regards this clone: Other DNA sequences in the same sample also yield this CDR3. The chain joins TRBV18 to TRBJ1-2, with 8 bases matching TRBD1. The V and J ends lost 3 bases and 1 base, in that order; junction bases with no gene match: 1. The CDR3 sequence is 14 residues long. The germline V gene encodes CDR1 KGHSH and CDR2 LQKENI. The CDR3 bases are TGTGCCAGCTCACCCGGACAGGGTAACTATGGCTACACCTTC. Protein product: CASSPGQGNYGYTF.

Remarks on this clone: The junction departs from the called germline gene at one end, perhaps through a read error. V and J are TRBV2 and TRBJ1-1, with TRBD1 as a possible D gene (5 bases). Germline V lookup: CDR1 SNHLY, CDR2 FYNNEI. This CDR3 contains 13 residues. The CDR3 bases are TGTGCCAGCCGTGAGGGACCGGGGACTGAAGCTTTCTTT. Protein: CASREGPGTEAFF.

The chain combines TRBV11-2 with TRBJ2-1; the match to TRBD1 covers 7 bases. The germline V gene encodes CDR1 SGHAT and CDR2 FQNNGV. J was trimmed by 5 bases and V by 3 bases; bases with no gene match: 4. This CDR3 contains 14 residues. The CDR3 spells CASSLGDSHNEQFF. DNA of the CDR3: TGTGCCAGCAGCTTGGGGGACAGTCACAATGAGCAGTTCTTC.

The chain recombines TRBV11-3 with TRBJ2-2; D gene ambiguous. V was shortened by 1 base and J by 1 base, with 4 bases between the two germline ends. Germline CDR1 reads SGHNT; CDR2 reads YENEEA. The length of the CDR3 is 14 residues. The DNA of the CDR3 is TGTGCCAGCAGCTTAGGCAGGAACACCGGGGAGCTGTTTTTT. Translating it yields CASSLGRNTGELFF.

V is TRBV7-3 and J is TRBJ1-1; D unresolved. The CDR3 has 13 residues. V lost 4 bases to trimming and J lost 1 base, with 7 bases between them. The germline V gene encodes CDR1 SGHTA and CDR2 FQGTGA. The DNA for the CDR3 is TGTGCCAGCAGCTCGGGAACGAACACTGAAGCTTTCTTT. Its translation is CASSSGTNTEAFF.

The chain links TRBV15 to TRBJ1-2, with 7 positions matching TRBD1. Germline V lookup: CDR1 LNHNV, CDR2 YYDKDF (reference sequence). The V segment lost 5 bases and the J segment 3 bases; nucleotides outside the gene matches: 9. The CDR3 extends over 15 amino acids. The CDR3 nucleotides read TGTGCCACCAGCCCCGGGCAGGGGGGCCACTATGGCTACACCTTC. Its protein product is CATSPGQGGHYGYTF.

The rearrangement joins TRBV5-8 to TRBJ2-5, with 8 bases fitting TRBD2. CDR3 size: 15 residues. V was pared by 4 bases and J by 6 bases, with 11 bases of the junction left unmatched. CDR1 and CDR2 from the germline V gene are SGHTS and YDEGEE. The CDR3 is CASSAFGGARKTQYF. The CDR3, as DNA: TGTGCCAGCAGCGCATTCGGGGGGGCCCGGAAGACCCAGTACTTC.

As DNA, the CDR3 is TGTGCCAGCTCACCGCAGGGACACCTCACCTACAATGAGCAGTTCTTC. It translates to CASSPQGHLTYNEQFF. This chain connects TRBV18 to TRBJ2-1, with a weak D call TRBD1 (6 bases). The V gene lost 3 bases and the J gene lost 2 bases, with 14 bases spanning the gap. The CDR3 length is 16 residues. Germline V lookup: CDR1 KGHSH, CDR2 LQKENI.

CDR3 amino acids: CASSSQPTGYEQYF. The CDR3 DNA reads TGTGCCAGCAGTTCCCAACCGACAGGGTACGAGCAGTACTTC. This chain connects TRBV6-1 to TRBJ2-7; 7 nucleotides align to TRBD1. The V gene's germline CDR1 is MNHNS and CDR2 SASEGT. The CDR3 runs to 14 residues. After removal of 5 bases from V and 4 bases from J, the junction contained 8 bases not matched to a gene.

The chain links TRBV18 to TRBJ2-6; TRBD2 is a possible D gene (5 bases). V was clipped by 4 bases and J by 3 bases, with 16 bases between them. Germline V lookup: CDR1 KGHSH, CDR2 LQKENI. This CDR3 is 17 amino acids long. Here the CDR3 DNA reads TGTGCCAGCTCACTGATCGGGGTGACTTTTGGGGCCAACGTCCTGACTTTC. Its protein is CASSLIGVTFGANVLTF.

The genes are TRBV4-1 and TRBJ2-1; D remains ambiguous. The V gene lost 6 bases and the J gene lost 5 bases, with 20 bases spanning the gap. The CDR3 is made up of 16 amino acids. Germline V CDR1 and CDR2: MGHRA, YSYEKL. The CDR3 DNA is TGCGCCAGCAGACTTACCACCAGCATAGCCCACAATGAGCAGTTCTTC. As protein: CASRLTTSIAHNEQFF.